This TCR beta chain is drawn from a study of blood T cell repertoires in COVID-19. Study overall: Both acute and convalescent COVID-19 samples were obtained from the United States, Italy and Spain.

Sequencing was performed with immunoSEQ multiplex PCR; in TCRdb, only in-frame clones are kept and a portion is missing. The data show about 15,000 clones, with 82% seen just once and about 23% held by the top ten. The sample comprised peripheral blood. This clonotype was obtained from a man older than 75 with active or convalescent COVID-19.

CDR3 in amino acids: CASSLDFPGGHSGNTIYF. For the CDR3, the DNA is TGCGCCAGCAGCTTGGACTTTCCAGGGGGCCACTCTGGAAACACCATATATTTT. This chain uses TRBV5-1 with TRBJ1-3, with 8 bases that match TRBD1. The V segment lost 0 bases and the J segment 0 bases; nucleotides outside the gene matches: 8. CDR3 size: 18 residues. Germline lookup yields CDR1 SGHRS and CDR2 YFSETQ.